The sequence of this T cell receptor (beta chain) was determined in a study of blood T cell repertoires in COVID-19. Clones were sequenced by immunoSEQ multiplex PCR, and TCRdb holds only the in-frame ones, with some missing. The table records approximately 210,000 clones, around 80% of them present only once. Germline CDR1 MNHEY, CDR2 SVGAGI. This CDR3 is built from 13 residues. V dropped 6 bases and J dropped 1 base, with 9 bases sitting between them. The clonotype comes from a woman at least 80 years old with COVID-19, enrolled during active disease. The chain employs TRBV6-5 and TRBJ1-1, with D unclear. The sequencing sample was made of peripheral blood. CDR3 residues: CASSRTTNTEAFF. The CDR3 bases are TGTGCCAGCAGCCGAACAACGAACACTGAAGCTTTCTTT.